The clone carrying this T cell receptor (beta chain) turned up a few times. As yet, its antigen is unknown. Amplification yielded TCR beta CDR3 regions, with RNA transcripts as the source. The HTBI primer set drove a first-round RT-PCR of the TCR CDR3. TCRdb re-analysed the multiplex PCR reads in MiXCR, keeping a single row per CDR3 protein. The repertoire has some 490,000 distinct CDR3 sequences, about 22% of them found once; the top ten carry about 49%. V was clipped by 0 bases and J by 9 bases, with 9 bases between them. CDR3 length: 13 residues. Germline V gene data show CDR1 as LGHNA and CDR2 as YNFKEQ. This entry belongs to a study of T cells in Graves' hyperthyroidism and ophthalmopathy. The overall study: Once the initial diagnosis was made, peripheral blood was obtained before any treatment.

Duration under 3 months, a NOSPECS grade of at least 4, and a Clinical Activity Score of at least 3 characterized the ophthalmopathy patients. Whole-study findings and limits: Among clonotypes expanded in thyroid above 0.001, most were also found in blood.

Sequencing was performed on blood. This TCR was recovered from an older woman with Graves' ophthalmopathy. The chain is built from TRBV4-2 and TRBJ2-1; D may be TRBD2 (6 bases). CDR3 bases: TGTGCCAGCAGCCAAGAACTAGCTAGTGAGCAGTTCTTC. Its translation is CASSQELASEQFF.